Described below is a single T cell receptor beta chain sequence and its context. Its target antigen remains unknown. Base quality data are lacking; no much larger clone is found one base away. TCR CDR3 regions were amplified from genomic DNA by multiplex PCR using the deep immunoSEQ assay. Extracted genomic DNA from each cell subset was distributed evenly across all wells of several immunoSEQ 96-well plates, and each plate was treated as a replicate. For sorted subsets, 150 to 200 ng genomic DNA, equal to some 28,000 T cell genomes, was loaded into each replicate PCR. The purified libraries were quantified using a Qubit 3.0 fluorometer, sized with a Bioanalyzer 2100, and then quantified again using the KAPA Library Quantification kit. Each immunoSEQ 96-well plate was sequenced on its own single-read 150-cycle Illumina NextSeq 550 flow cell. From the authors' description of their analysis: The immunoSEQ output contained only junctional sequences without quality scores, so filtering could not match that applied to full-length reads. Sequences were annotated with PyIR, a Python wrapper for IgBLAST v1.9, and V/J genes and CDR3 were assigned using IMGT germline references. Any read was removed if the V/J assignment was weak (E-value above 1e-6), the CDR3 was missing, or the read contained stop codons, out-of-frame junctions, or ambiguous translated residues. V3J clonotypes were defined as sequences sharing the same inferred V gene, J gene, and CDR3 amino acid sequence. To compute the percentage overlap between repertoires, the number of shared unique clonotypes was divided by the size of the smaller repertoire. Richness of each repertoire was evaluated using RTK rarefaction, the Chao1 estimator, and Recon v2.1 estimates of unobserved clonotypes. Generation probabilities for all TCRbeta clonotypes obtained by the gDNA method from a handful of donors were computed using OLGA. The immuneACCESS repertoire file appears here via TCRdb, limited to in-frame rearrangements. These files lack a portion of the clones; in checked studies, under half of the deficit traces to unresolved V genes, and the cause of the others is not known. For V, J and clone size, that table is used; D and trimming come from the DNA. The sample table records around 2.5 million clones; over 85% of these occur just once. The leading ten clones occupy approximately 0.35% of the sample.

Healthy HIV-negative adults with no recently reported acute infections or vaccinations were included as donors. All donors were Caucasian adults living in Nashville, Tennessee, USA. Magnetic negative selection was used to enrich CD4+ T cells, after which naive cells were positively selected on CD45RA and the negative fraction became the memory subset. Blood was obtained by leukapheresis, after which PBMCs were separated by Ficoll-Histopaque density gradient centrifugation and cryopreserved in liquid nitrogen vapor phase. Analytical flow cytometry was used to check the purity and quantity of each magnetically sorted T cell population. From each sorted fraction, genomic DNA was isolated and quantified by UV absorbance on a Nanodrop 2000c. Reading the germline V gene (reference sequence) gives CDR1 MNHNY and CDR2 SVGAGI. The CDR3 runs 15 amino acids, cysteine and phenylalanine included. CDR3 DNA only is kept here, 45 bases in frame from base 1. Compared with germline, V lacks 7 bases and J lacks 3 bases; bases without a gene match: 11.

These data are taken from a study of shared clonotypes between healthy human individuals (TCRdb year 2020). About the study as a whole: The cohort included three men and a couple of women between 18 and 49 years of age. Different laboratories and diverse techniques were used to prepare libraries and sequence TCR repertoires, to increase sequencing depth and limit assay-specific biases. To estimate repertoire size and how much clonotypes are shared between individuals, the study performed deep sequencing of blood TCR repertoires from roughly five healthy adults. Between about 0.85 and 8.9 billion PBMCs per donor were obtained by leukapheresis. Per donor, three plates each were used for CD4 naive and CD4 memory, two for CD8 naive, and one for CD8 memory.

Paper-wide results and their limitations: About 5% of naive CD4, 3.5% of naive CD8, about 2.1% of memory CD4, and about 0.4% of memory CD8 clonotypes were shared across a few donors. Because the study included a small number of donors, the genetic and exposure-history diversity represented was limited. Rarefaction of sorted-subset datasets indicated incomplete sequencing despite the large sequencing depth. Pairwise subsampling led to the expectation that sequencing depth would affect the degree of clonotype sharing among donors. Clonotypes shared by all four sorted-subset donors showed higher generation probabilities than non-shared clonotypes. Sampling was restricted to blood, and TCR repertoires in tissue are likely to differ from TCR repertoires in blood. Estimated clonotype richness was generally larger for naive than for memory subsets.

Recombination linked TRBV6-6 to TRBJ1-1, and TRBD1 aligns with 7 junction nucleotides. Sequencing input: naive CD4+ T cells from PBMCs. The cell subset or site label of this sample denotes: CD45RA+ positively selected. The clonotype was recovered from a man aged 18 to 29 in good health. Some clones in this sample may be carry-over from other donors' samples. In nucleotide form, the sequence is TGTGCCAGCATCCTGCTGGGGAGGGGGCACACTGAAGCTTTCTTT. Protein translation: CASILLGRGHTEAFF.